A selection of T cell receptor beta chains follows, all from one sample in a study of CD8+CD57+ T cells in acquired aplastic anemia. TCRdb re-derived calls from the reads in MiXCR, one entry per CDR3 protein. Of about 160,000 distinct CDR3 sequences listed, around 75% are singletons. The specimen was sorted CD4+, CD8+, or CD8+CD57+ T cells (not recorded which) from PBMCs. These receptors were collected from a human donor with aplastic anemia. Each CDR3 is given with its conserved first and last residue. D genes are given only for firm matches. Expanded clones get a size class; other rows say once, few or many, or leave the size out.

v_call	cdr3_length	j_call	clone_size	d_call	cdr3_nt	cdr3_aa
TRBV2	11	TRBJ2-7	.	TRBD1	TGTGCCAGCAGTGGGGACAGGGTGGAGTACTTC	CASSGDRVEYF
TRBV6-5	15	TRBJ2-3	.	TRBD1	TGTGCCAGCAGCTCCTCAGGGGGCAACACAGATACGCAGTATTTT	CASSSSGGNTDTQYF
TRBV7-2	16	TRBJ1-5	.	TRBD1	TGTGCCAGCAGCTTCCCACTACAGGGGGTGAACAATGAGCAGCATTTT	CASSFPLQGVNNEQHF
TRBV7-9	15	TRBJ2-7	.	.	TGTGCCAGCAGCCGCCGAAACTTGTATACCTACGAGCAGTACTTC	CASSRRNLYTYEQYF
TRBV19	16	TRBJ2-5	.	TRBD1	TGTGCCAGTAGTAACCGCCGGGGACAGGGGGAAGAGACCCAGTACTTC	CASSNRRGQGEETQYF
TRBV28	14	TRBJ1-1	.	.	TGTGCCAGCAGGACCAGGGGTTATGGGACTGAAGCTTTCTTT	CASRTRGYGTEAFF
TRBV5-1	17	TRBJ1-6	many	.	TGCGCCAGCAGCTTGGTTTACAGGTCGGCCTATAATTCACCCCTCCACTTT	CASSLVYRSAYNSPLHF
TRBV20-1	13	TRBJ1-2	few	TRBD1	TGCAGTGCTAGAGCAGGGGGCGCGTTTGGCTACACCTTC	CSARAGGAFGYTF
TRBV6-5	14	TRBJ2-1	.	.	TGTGCCAGCACCCACAGGGAGGCCTACAATGAGCAGTTCTTC	CASTHREAYNEQFF
TRBV7-2	15	TRBJ2-7	.	TRBD1	TGTGCCAGCAGTTCCAGGACAGGGGGCGCCTACGAGCAGTACTTC	CASSSRTGGAYEQYF
TRBV5-6	15	TRBJ2-1	.	TRBD1	TGTGCCAGCAGCCCCCGGGACAGGGTTGAGAATGAGCAGTTCTTC	CASSPRDRVENEQFF
TRBV3-1	15	TRBJ2-7	many	TRBD2	TGTGCCAGCAGGAATGGACTAGCGGGAGAATACGAGCAGTACTTC	CASRNGLAGEYEQYF
TRBV6-1	15	TRBJ2-7	.	TRBD1	TGTGCCAGCAGTGAACTACAGGGGAGCTCCTACGAGCAGTACTTC	CASSELQGSSYEQYF